This T cell receptor (beta chain) was documented in a study of glioma-infiltrating T cells. Study conclusions and caveats: Above-expected tissue-blood divergence occurred in all gliomas, most in low-grade ones. Only very few CDR3 sequences appeared in both tissue and blood.

The V gene's germline CDR1 is DFQATT and CDR2 SNEGSKA (reference sequence). V was clipped by 6 bases and J by 5 bases, with 13 bases between them. This CDR3 comprises 12 residues. TCR alpha and beta CDR3 regions were amplified from RNA using iRepertoire nested multiplex PCR. One-step reverse transcription and amplification started from approximately 100-400 ng of tissue mRNA or PBMC total RNA. TCRdb reprocessed the multiplex PCR reads with MiXCR, giving one entry per CDR3 protein. The sample comprises about 99,000 distinct CDR3 sequences, 29% of which are singletons, and less than 55% rests with the top ten. This clonotype was found many times. Antigen: not known.

The rearrangement links TRBV20-1 to TRBJ1-1, with D possibly matching TRBD1 (5 bases). This clonotype was obtained from a human donor with low-grade glioma or glioblastoma, undergoing nonglioma brain surgery, or in good health (not recorded which). Source material: glioma tissue, nonneoplastic brain tissue, or PBMCs (not recorded which). The DNA of the CDR3 is TGCAGTGCCCCCGATCAGGGAACTGAAGCTTTCTTT. It is translated as CSAPDQGTEAFF.